Given below is one T cell receptor (beta chain) in context. What it binds is unknown. The sample belongs to a study of HIV-infected patients and healthy controls. Study results and limitations: HIV-infected repertoires had significantly higher mean Gini indices than controls, possibly reflecting oligoclonality. MAIT alpha-chain CDR3s were frequent in healthy controls, depleted in HIV+.

The length of the CDR3 is 15 residues. V gave up 3 bases and J gave up 2 bases, with 17 bases separating them. Germline assignment: CDR1 DFQATT and CDR2 SNEGSKA (reference sequence). Alpha and beta constant-region primers primed reverse transcription of around 540 ng RNA. Alpha and beta chain libraries were made separately by chain-specific third strand synthesis with multiplexing indices. One primer pair amplified all rearrangements per chain; each cDNA got molecular barcodes. A single record per CDR3 protein comes from TCRdb applying MiXCR to the 5' RACE reads. The sample includes 13,000 to 15,000 distinct CDR3 sequences, 7.5% to 10% seen only once; the top ten take around 7%. The repertoire came from unfractionated whole blood and reflected all unsorted peripheral T cells. Approximately 11 uninfected healthy donors were sampled as controls, a few sampled twice approximately 14 weeks apart.

This clonotype originated in an adult in good health. This chain connects TRBV20-1 to TRBJ2-7, with D perhaps matching TRBD2 (6 bases). Sequenced input: blood. The DNA of the CDR3 is TGCAGTGCTAGTAACCGGGACTTAAGTCCCTACGAGCAGTACTTC. Its protein is CSASNRDLSPYEQYF.